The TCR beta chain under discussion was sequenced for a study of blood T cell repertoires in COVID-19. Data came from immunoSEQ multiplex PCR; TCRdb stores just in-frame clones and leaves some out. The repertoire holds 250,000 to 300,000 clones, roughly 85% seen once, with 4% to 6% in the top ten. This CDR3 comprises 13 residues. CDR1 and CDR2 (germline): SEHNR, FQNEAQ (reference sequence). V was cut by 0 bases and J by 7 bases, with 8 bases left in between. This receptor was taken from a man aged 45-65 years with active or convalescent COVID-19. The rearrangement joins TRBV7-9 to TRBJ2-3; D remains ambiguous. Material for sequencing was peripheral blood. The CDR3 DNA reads TGTGCCAGCAGCTTAGCAAGACTCAATACGCAGTATTTT. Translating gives CASSLARLNTQYF. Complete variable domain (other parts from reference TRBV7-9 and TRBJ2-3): DTGVSQNPRHKITKRGQNVTFRCDPISEHNRLYWYRQTLGQGPEFLTYFQNEAQLEKSRLLSDRFSAERPKGSFSTLEIQRTEQGDSAMYLCASSLARLNTQYFGPGTRLTVL.